This T cell receptor beta chain was documented in a study of human T cells and chemical hapten exposure. Study at large: Slight differences in pooled library volume were the main source of varying TCR yields across samples.

Time point reported: patch test 2, 6 weeks after DPC sensitization. Specified treatment: therapeutic diphenylcyclopropenone sensitization with weekly scalp DPC. Donors, patients with alopecia ranging from 18 to 70 years old and judged suitable for DPC, provided samples. Germline V CDR1 and CDR2: MDHEN, SYDVKM. CDR3 size: 19 residues. Trimming removed 7 bases from V and 1 base from J, with 23 bases in between. TCRdb used MiXCR to reprocess the RACE reads, holding one entry per CDR3 protein. The table includes around 99,000 distinct CDR3 sequences, 9.5% to 12% detected once. This specimen consisted of whole blood, obtained in connection with sensitization to the hapten diphenylcyclopropenone (DPC). This chain links TRBV28 with TRBJ2-6; D perhaps matches TRBD2 (5 bases). This clonotype originated in a man aged 35 to 55 with alopecia areata. Some clones in this sample may be carry-over from other donors' samples. CDR3 coding DNA: TGTGCCAGCACCCCTTGGGAGTTCCCTACCTCGTCTGGGGCCAACGTCCTGACTTTC. Translation gives CASTPWEFPTSSGANVLTF.